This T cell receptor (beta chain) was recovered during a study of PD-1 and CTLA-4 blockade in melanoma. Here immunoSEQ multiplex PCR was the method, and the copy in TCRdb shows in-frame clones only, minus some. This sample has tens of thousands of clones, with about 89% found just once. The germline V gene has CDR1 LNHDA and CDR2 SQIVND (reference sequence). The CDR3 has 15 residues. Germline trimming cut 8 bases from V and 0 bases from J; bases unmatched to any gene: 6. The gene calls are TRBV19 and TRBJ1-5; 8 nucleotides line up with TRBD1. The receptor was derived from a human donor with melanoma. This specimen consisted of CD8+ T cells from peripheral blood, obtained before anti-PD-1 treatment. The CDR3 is CASADRDLSNQPQHF. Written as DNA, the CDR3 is TGTGCCAGTGCGGACAGGGACCTTAGCAATCAGCCCCAGCATTTT.